Listed below are T cell receptor beta chains from one sample, sequenced in a study of cytomegalovirus exposure and HLA in healthy donors. Profiled with immunoSEQ multiplex PCR; TCRdb holds only in-frame clones, not every one. The sample includes fewer than 130,000 clones, about 70% of them seen just once. Sequenced: PBMCs. These receptors came from a man aged 50 to 59 in good health and CMV-seropositive. CDR3s include the opening cysteine and the closing phenylalanine or tryptophan. D genes are given only for firm matches. Part of the rows lack a size; the others show once, few, many or a class for expanded clones.

j_call clone_size v_call d_call cdr3_nt cdr3_aa
TRBJ2-3 - TRBV27 - TGTGCCAGCAGTTTAGCGGCGGTAGCAGATACGCAGTATTTT CASSLAAVADTQYF
TRBJ2-5 - TRBV5-1 TRBD1 TGCGCCAGCAGCTTCGTACAGGGGTTGGCGGCAGAGACCCAGTACTTC CASSFVQGLAAETQYF
TRBJ1-6 - TRBV5-8 - TGTGCCAGCAGCTCCACCTCGACCCGAGGACAGATTGATTCACCCCTCCACTTT CASSSTSTRGQIDSPLHF
TRBJ1-1 few TRBV6-5 - TGTGCCAGCAGTTTGGAAGGGGACACTGAAGCTTTCTTT CASSLEGDTEAFF
TRBJ2-5 - TRBV2 TRBD1 TGTGCCAGCAGCCCTGGACAGGGGATGAAAGAGACCCAGTACTTC CASSPGQGMKETQYF
TRBJ1-2 once TRBV2 - TGTGCCAGCAATCCGGGGTCCGTCGCCCCCTATGGCTACACCTTC CASNPGSVAPYGYTF
TRBJ1-2 - TRBV5-1 TRBD1 TGCGCCAGCAGCCGGACAGGGGGCGTCGGCTATGGCTACACCTTC CASSRTGGVGYGYTF
TRBJ2-7 - TRBV28 TRBD1 TGTGCCAGTTCGACAGGGTTTCGTTACGAGCAGTACTTC CASSTGFRYEQYF
TRBJ1-1 - TRBV15 - TGTGCCACCAGCGCGGGGCCGGACACTGAAGCTTTCTTT CATSAGPDTEAFF
TRBJ2-7 few TRBV5-1 - TGCGTCAGCAGTCCACAGGGACCTCCTATTGACTACGAGCAGTACTTC CVSSPQGPPIDYEQYF
TRBJ2-5 - TRBV27 TRBD1 TGTGCCATCTCAGCCGGGGACAGGGGGTCAGAGACCCAGTACTTC CAISAGDRGSETQYF